A selection of T cell receptor beta chains follows, all from one sample in a study of T cells in Graves' hyperthyroidism and ophthalmopathy. TCRdb recomputed calls from the multiplex PCR reads with MiXCR, one row per CDR3 protein. Of about 740,000 distinct CDR3 sequences detected, 13% to 15% appear once; the ten largest clones hold roughly a tenth. Sequencing was carried out using blood. The receptor set was obtained from a woman younger than 35 with Graves' hyperthyroidism. The CDR3 runs from the conserved cysteine through the conserved F or W. Each record gives: clone size, J gene, V gene, D gene, CDR3 protein, CDR3 DNA. A D gene is named only where the DNA matches it firmly. The size of a clone is reported for some rows only, either as once, few or many, or as a class for expanded clones.

clone size: -
J gene: TRBJ2-3
V gene: TRBV29-1
D gene: TRBD2
CDR3 protein: CSVGRASGSDDTQYF
CDR3 DNA: TGCAGCGTTGGTAGGGCTAGCGGGAGTGATGATACGCAGTATTTT

clone size: many
J gene: TRBJ2-4
V gene: TRBV20-1
D gene: -
CDR3 protein: CSAYSSEKNIQYF
CDR3 DNA: TGCAGTGCGTATAGTTCAGAAAAAAACATTCAGTACTTC

clone size: -
J gene: TRBJ1-5
V gene: TRBV28
D gene: -
CDR3 protein: CASSLNTDQPQHF
CDR3 DNA: TGTGCCAGCAGTTTGAACACAGATCAGCCCCAGCATTTT

clone size: many
J gene: TRBJ2-7
V gene: TRBV28
D gene: -
CDR3 protein: CASSFSQYSYEQYF
CDR3 DNA: TGTGCCAGCAGTTTTTCCCAGTACTCCTACGAGCAGTACTTC

clone size: many
J gene: TRBJ2-1
V gene: TRBV20-1
D gene: TRBD2
CDR3 protein: CSARAKAPTSGTGREQFF
CDR3 DNA: TGCAGTGCTAGAGCTAAGGCCCCCACTAGCGGGACGGGGCGGGAGCAGTTCTTC

clone size: -
J gene: TRBJ2-6
V gene: TRBV29-1
D gene: -
CDR3 protein: CSARPQGSGANVLTF
CDR3 DNA: TGCAGCGCCAGACCACAGGGTTCTGGGGCCAACGTCCTGACTTTC

clone size: few
J gene: TRBJ2-5
V gene: TRBV6-5
D gene: TRBD1
CDR3 protein: CASSYWGQGAEETQYF
CDR3 DNA: TGTGCCAGCAGTTACTGGGGCCAGGGGGCGGAGGAGACCCAGTACTTC

clone size: many
J gene: TRBJ1-6
V gene: TRBV28
D gene: TRBD1
CDR3 protein: CASSLYGTGGNSPLHF
CDR3 DNA: TGTGCCAGCAGTTTATATGGGACAGGGGGAAATTCACCCCTCCACTTT

clone size: many
J gene: TRBJ2-7
V gene: TRBV7-9
D gene: -
CDR3 protein: CASSLAESDSYEQYF
CDR3 DNA: TGTGCCAGCAGCTTAGCAGAATCCGACTCCTACGAGCAGTACTTC

clone size: -
J gene: TRBJ2-2
V gene: TRBV6-1
D gene: -
CDR3 protein: CASRGRTGELFF
CDR3 DNA: TGTGCCAGCAGAGGACGAACCGGGGAGCTGTTTTTT

clone size: few
J gene: TRBJ2-1
V gene: TRBV5-1
D gene: -
CDR3 protein: CASSLGPQQGGSYNEQFF
CDR3 DNA: TGCGCCAGCAGCTTGGGGCCCCAACAGGGGGGGTCCTACAATGAGCAGTTCTTC

clone size: many
J gene: TRBJ1-5
V gene: TRBV28
D gene: TRBD1
CDR3 protein: CAGQTGGSGQPQHF
CDR3 DNA: TGTGCCGGGCAGACAGGGGGTTCCGGTCAGCCCCAGCATTTT

clone size: -
J gene: TRBJ2-6
V gene: TRBV19
D gene: -
CDR3 protein: CASSGGLVTGANVLTF
CDR3 DNA: TGTGCCAGTAGTGGAGGTTTGGTAACTGGGGCCAACGTCCTGACTTTC

clone size: -
J gene: TRBJ2-7
V gene: TRBV5-8
D gene: TRBD2
CDR3 protein: CASSLVGLAETYEQYF
CDR3 DNA: TGTGCCAGCAGCTTGGTCGGGCTAGCGGAGACCTACGAGCAGTACTTC

clone size: few
J gene: TRBJ1-5
V gene: TRBV10-3
D gene: TRBD1
CDR3 protein: CAISEPPGGQGNWQPQHF
CDR3 DNA: TGTGCCATCAGTGAGCCTCCTGGGGGACAGGGGAATTGGCAGCCCCAGCATTTT

clone size: many
J gene: TRBJ2-7
V gene: TRBV28
D gene: TRBD1
CDR3 protein: CASSTTGTGGNEQYF
CDR3 DNA: TGTGCCAGCAGCACGACCGGGACAGGGGGAAACGAGCAGTACTTC

clone size: many
J gene: TRBJ2-3
V gene: TRBV11-2
D gene: TRBD1
CDR3 protein: CASSFQSGQGKFSGPDTQYF
CDR3 DNA: TGTGCCAGCAGCTTTCAGTCGGGACAGGGAAAGTTCAGCGGGCCAGATACGCAGTATTTT

clone size: many
J gene: TRBJ2-2
V gene: TRBV11-2
D gene: TRBD2
CDR3 protein: CASSRGTSGRIGELFF
CDR3 DNA: TGTGCCAGCAGCAGAGGGACTAGCGGGAGGATAGGGGAGCTGTTTTTT

clone size: few
J gene: TRBJ2-3
V gene: TRBV11-2
D gene: -
CDR3 protein: CASSLVLTRRRDTQYF
CDR3 DNA: TGTGCCAGCAGCTTAGTCCTGACAAGGAGGCGGGATACGCAGTATTTT

clone size: many
J gene: TRBJ2-7
V gene: TRBV30
D gene: TRBD2
CDR3 protein: CAWSRLAGASYEQYF
CDR3 DNA: TGTGCCTGGAGTCGACTAGCGGGAGCCTCCTACGAGCAGTACTTC

clone size: few
J gene: TRBJ2-3
V gene: TRBV28
D gene: -
CDR3 protein: CASSPPPGPPTDTQYF
CDR3 DNA: TGTGCCAGCAGTCCACCCCCGGGCCCCCCCACAGATACGCAGTATTTT

clone size: -
J gene: TRBJ2-5
V gene: TRBV11-2
D gene: TRBD2
CDR3 protein: CASRGSGRAYKGETQYF
CDR3 DNA: TGTGCCAGTAGGGGTAGCGGGAGGGCTTACAAAGGGGAGACCCAGTACTTC

clone size: many
J gene: TRBJ1-2
V gene: TRBV20-1
D gene: -
CDR3 protein: CSAPGTDNYGYTF
CDR3 DNA: TGCAGTGCCCCCGGTACCGACAACTATGGCTACACCTTC

clone size: many
J gene: TRBJ1-1
V gene: TRBV5-6
D gene: -
CDR3 protein: CASSSGITPEAFF
CDR3 DNA: TGTGCCAGCAGCTCCGGGATTACACCTGAAGCTTTCTTT